The clone carrying this T cell receptor (beta chain) registers medium-sized by frequency. Antigen: not known. This specimen belongs to a study of CXCR3-negative and CXCR3-positive naive CD8 T cells. Broader study findings: More hydrophobic TRB CDR3s were found in CXCR3-positive naive cells than in CXCR3-negative naive cells. Researchers report CXCR3 expression partially decreased after cryopreservation, with fresh PBMCs used in most assays. Naive cells, whether CXCR3-negative or CXCR3-positive, had similar TRBV-TRBJ usage, while memory cells differed.

Naive CD8+ T cells showed CD45RO-CCR7+CD27+CD95-. The authors prepared UMI-labeled TRB cDNA libraries by 5' RACE. TCRdb re-analyzed the 5' RACE reads; it lists each CDR3 protein once, without DNA. This sample's table reports several thousand distinct CDR3 sequences. Germline assignment: CDR1 SQVTM and CDR2 ANQGSEA. The CDR3 loop spans 15 amino acids. Sequencing was done on a sample of naive CXCR3+ CD8+ T cells from blood. Subset described: CD45RO-CCR7+CD27+CD95- naive CD8+ T cells expressing CXCR3 (TNR3+). The source of this sequence is a human donor in good health. Some clones in this sample may be carry-over from other donors' samples. This chain links TRBV29-1 with TRBJ1-1. The CDR3 sequence is CSAGPVDAMNTEAFF. The full variable domain, with the rest looked up from reference TRBV29-1 and TRBJ1-1, is SAVISQKPSRDICQRGTSLTIQCQVDSQVTMMFWYRQQPGQSLTLIATANQGSEATYESGFVIDKFPISRPNLTFSTLTVSNMSPEDSSIYLCSAGPVDAMNTEAFFGQGTRLTVV.